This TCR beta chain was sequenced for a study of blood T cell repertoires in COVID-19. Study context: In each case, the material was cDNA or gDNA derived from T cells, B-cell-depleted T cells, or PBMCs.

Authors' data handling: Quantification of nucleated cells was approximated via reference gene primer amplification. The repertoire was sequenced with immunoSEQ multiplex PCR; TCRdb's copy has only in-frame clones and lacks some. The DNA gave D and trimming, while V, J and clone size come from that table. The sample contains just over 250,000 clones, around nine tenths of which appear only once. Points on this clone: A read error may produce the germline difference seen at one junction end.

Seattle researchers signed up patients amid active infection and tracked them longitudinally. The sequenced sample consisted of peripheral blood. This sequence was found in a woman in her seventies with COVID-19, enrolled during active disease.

CDR3 residues: CASSSGGPHVNF. The CDR3 DNA reads as TGTGCCAGCAGTTCCGGGGGGCCCCACGTTAACTTC. The chain is built from TRBV27 and TRBJ2-5; D possibly corresponds to TRBD2 (7 bases). The CDR3 contains 12 residues. Per the germline V gene, CDR1 is MNHEY and CDR2 is SMNVEV (reference sequence).